Detailed here is one T cell receptor beta chain. No antigen is known for it. This sample was taken from a study of shared clonotypes between healthy human individuals. Study context: A donor's plate count was three for CD4 naive and three for CD4 memory; CD8 naive had two and CD8 memory one. The study, taken as a whole, reports: In general, naive subsets displayed greater estimated richness than memory subsets did.

The genomic DNA of each subset was split evenly across several immunoSEQ plates. TCRdb's copy holds only in-frame clones and misses some; the assay was immunoSEQ multiplex PCR. The sample lists under 650,000 clones, 90% to 96% occurring once. Donors, healthy HIV-negative adults, lacked recent acute infections or vaccinations. This CDR3 is 13 amino acids long. Trimming stripped 4 bases from V and 2 bases from J, with 9 bases between. CDR1 SGHRS and CDR2 YFSETQ come from the germline V gene. The chain has TRBV5-1 and TRBJ1-2, with D unresolved. The sequence derives from a young woman in good health. The sample comprised naive CD4+ T cells sorted from blood. Subset: CD45RA+ positively selected. This CDR3 is CASSVNTNYGYTF. The DNA of the CDR3 is TGCGCCAGCAGCGTAAACACGAACTATGGCTACACCTTC.